This TCR beta chain emerged from a study of T cell clones after liver transplantation. Study background: As an antigen-independent comparator, third-party-reactive TCRbeta sequences came from pre-transplant mixed lymphocyte reactions. HCV positivity affected three of eight recipients; the rest lacked autoimmune or viral indications. General observations from the study: Small, mixed patient groups and varying post-transplant times limit these conclusions.

To note about this clone: Its antigen remains unknown.

This CDR3 region has 16 residues. Germline CDR1 and CDR2: LNHDA and SQIVND (reference sequence). Deletions cut 6 bases from V and 0 bases from J, with 18 bases between. CD3+CD4+ and CD3+CD8+ cells were FACS-sorted from thawed unstimulated PBMCs. TCRdb keeps only in-frame clones here, not all; method: immunoSEQ multiplex PCR. The sample carries approximately 70,000 clones, around 80% recorded once. This sequence originates from a human patient who received a liver transplant. These T cells may partly come from the graft donor. The sequences come from CD4+ T cells from blood, collected less than 50 months after liver transplant. The chain uses TRBV19 and TRBJ2-7; the D gene is possibly TRBD2 (6 bases). The CDR3 sequence: CASSRPGLRSSYEQYF. CDR3 bases: TGTGCCAGTAGCCGTCCGGGACTCAGGAGCTCCTACGAGCAGTACTTC.